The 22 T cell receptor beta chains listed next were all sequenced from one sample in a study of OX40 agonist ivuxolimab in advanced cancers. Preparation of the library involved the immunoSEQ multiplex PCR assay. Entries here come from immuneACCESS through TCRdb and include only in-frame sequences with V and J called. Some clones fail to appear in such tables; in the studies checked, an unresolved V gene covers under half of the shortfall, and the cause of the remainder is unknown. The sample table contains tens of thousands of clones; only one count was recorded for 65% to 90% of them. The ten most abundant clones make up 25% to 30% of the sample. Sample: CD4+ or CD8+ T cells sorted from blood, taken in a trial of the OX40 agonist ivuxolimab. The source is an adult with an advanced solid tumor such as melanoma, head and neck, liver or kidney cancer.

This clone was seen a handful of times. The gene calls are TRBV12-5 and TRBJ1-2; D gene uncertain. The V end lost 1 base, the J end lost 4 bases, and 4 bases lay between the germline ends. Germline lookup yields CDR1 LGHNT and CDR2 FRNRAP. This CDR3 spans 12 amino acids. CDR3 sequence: CASGLDSYGYTF. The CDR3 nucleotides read TGTGCTAGTGGTTTGGACAGCTATGGCTACACCTTC.

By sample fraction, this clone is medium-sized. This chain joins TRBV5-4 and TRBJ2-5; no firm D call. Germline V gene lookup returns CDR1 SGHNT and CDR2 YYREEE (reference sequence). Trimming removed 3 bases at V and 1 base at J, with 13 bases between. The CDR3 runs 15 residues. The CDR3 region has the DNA TGTGCCAGCAGCTGGCGTGGGGTTGGCCAAGAGACCCAGTACTTC. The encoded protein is CASSWRGVGQETQYF. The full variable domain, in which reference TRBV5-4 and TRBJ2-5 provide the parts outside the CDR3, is ETGVTQSPTHLIKTRGQQVTLRCSSQSGHNTVSWYQQALGQGPQFIFQYYREEENGRGNFPPRFSGLQFPNYSSELNVNALELDDSALYLCASSWRGVGQETQYFGPGTRLLVL.

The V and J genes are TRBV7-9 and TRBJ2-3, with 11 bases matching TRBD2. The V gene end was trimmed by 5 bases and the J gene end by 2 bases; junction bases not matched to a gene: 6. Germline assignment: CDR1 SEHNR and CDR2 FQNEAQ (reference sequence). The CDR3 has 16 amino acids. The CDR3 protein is CASSLRLAGSTDTQYF. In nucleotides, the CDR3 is TGTGCCAGCAGCCTCCGACTAGCGGGATCCACAGATACGCAGTATTTT. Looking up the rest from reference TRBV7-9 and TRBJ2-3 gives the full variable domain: DTGVSQNPRHKITKRGQNVTFRCDPISEHNRLYWYRQTLGQGPEFLTYFQNEAQLEKSRLLSDRFSAERPKGSFSTLEIQRTEQGDSAMYLCASSLRLAGSTDTQYFGPGTRLTVL.

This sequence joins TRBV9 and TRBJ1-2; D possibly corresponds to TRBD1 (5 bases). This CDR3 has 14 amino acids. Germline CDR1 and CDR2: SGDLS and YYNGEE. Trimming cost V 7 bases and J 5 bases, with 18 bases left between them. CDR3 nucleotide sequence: TGTGCCAGCGGCTCCCGGGACCCTTGGTATGGCTACACCTTC. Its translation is CASGSRDPWYGYTF.

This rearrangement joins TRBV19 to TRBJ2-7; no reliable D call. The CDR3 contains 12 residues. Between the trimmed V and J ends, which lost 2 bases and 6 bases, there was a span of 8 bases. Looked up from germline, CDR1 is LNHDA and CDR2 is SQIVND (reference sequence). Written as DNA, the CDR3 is TGTGCCAGTAGTATACACTTCGGCGAGCAGTACTTC. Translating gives CASSIHFGEQYF.

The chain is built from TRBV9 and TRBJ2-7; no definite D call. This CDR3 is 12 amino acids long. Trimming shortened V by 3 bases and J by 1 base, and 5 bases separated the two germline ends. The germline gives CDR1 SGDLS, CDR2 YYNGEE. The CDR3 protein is CASSGLSYEQYF. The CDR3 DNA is TGTGCCAGCAGCGGGCTGTCCTACGAGCAGTACTTC.

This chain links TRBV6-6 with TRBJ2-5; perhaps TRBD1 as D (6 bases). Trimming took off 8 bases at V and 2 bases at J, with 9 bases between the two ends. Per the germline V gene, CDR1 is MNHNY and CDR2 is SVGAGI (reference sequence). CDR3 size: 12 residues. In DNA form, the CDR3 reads TGTGCCAGCGCAGGGGTTCAAGAGACCCAGTACTTC. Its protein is CASAGVQETQYF.

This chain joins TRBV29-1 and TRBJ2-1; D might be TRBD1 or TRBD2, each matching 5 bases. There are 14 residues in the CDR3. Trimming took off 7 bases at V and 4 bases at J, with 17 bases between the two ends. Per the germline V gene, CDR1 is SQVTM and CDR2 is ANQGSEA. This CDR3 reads CSGSGTDLYNEQFF. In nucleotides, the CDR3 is TGCAGCGGCTCCGGGACGGACTTATACAATGAGCAGTTCTTC.

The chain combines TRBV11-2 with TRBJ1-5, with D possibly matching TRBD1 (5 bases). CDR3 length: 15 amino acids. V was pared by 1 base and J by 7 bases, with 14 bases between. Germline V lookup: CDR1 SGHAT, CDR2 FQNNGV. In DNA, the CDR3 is TGTGCCAGCAGCTTAGCCTATGGGGCCCAGCAGCCCCAGCATTTT. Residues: CASSLAYGAQQPQHF.

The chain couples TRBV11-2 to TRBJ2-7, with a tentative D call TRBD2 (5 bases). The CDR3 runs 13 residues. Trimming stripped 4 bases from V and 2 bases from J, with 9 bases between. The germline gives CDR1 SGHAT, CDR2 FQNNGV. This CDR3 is CASSWELAYEQYF. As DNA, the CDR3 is TGTGCCAGCAGCTGGGAGCTAGCCTACGAGCAGTACTTC.

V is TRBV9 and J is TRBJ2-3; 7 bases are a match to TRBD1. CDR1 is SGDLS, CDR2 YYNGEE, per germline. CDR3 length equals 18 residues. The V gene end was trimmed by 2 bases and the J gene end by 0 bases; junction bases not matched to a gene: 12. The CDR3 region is CASSVFAQGYGSTDTQYF. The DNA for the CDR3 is TGTGCCAGCAGCGTTTTCGCACAGGGGTATGGAAGCACAGATACGCAGTATTTT.

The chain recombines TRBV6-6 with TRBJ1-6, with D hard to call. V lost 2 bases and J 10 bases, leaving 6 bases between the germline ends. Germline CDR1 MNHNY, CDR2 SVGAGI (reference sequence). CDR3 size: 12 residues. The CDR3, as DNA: TGTGCCAGCAGTTACGGCTTATCACCCCTCCACTTT. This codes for CASSYGLSPLHF.

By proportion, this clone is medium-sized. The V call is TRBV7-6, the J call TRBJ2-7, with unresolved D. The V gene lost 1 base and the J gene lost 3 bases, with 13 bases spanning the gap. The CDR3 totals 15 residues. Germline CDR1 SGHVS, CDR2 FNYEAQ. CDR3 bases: TGTGCCAGCAGCTTAGAGGCGACACTGGGCTACGAGCAGTACTTC. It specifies CASSLEATLGYEQYF.

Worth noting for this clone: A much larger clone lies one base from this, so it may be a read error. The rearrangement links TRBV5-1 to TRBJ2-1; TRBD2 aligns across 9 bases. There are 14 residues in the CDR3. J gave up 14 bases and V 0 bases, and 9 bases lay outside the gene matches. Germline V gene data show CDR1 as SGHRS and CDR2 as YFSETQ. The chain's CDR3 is CASSLDAAGGLEFF. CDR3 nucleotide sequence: TGCGCCAGCAGCTTGGATGCCGCGGGGGGGCTGGAGTTCTTC.

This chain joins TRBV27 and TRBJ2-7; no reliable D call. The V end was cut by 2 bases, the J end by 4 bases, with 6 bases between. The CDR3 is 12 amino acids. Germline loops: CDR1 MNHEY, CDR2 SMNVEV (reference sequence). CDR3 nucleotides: TGTGCCAGCAGTTTACGAGGATACGAGCAGTACTTC. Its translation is CASSLRGYEQYF.

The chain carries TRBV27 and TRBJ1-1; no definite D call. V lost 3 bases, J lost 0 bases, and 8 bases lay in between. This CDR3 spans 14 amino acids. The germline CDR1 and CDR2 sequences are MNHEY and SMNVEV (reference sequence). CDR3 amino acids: CASSFNQVNTEAFF. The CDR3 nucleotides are TGTGCCAGCAGTTTTAATCAGGTGAACACTGAAGCTTTCTTT.

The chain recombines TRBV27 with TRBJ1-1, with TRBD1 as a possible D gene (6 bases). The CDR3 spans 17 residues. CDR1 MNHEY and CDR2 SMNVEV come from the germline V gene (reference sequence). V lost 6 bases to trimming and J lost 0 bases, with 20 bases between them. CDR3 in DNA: TGTGCCAGCAGCTCGGACAGCGGTCCACTAATGAACACTGAAGCTTTCTTT. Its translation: CASSSDSGPLMNTEAFF.

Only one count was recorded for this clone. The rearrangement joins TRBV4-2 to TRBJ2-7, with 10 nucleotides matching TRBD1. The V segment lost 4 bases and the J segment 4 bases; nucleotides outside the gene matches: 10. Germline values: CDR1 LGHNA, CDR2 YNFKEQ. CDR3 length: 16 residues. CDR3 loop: CASSPLTGGFLYEQYF. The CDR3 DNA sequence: TGTGCCAGCAGCCCATTGACAGGGGGCTTCCTATACGAGCAGTACTTC.

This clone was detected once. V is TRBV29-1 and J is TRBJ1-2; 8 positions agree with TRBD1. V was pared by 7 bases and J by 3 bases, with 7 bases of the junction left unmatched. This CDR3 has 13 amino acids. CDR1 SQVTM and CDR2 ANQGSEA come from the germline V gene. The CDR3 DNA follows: TGCAGCGCCCGACAGGGGACAGACTATGGCTACACCTTC. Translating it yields CSARQGTDYGYTF.

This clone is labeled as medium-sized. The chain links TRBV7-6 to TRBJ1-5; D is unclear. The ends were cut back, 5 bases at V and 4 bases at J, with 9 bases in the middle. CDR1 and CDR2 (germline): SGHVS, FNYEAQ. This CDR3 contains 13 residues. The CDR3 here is CASSLLENQPQHF. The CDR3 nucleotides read TGTGCCAGCAGCCTGTTGGAGAATCAGCCCCAGCATTTT.

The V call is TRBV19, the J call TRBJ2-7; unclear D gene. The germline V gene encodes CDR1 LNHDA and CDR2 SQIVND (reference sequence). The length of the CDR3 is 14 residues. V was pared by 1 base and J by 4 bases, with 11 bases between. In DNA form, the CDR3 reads TGTGCCAGTAGTATAGGTGACATGGCGTACGAGCAGTACTTC. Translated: CASSIGDMAYEQYF.

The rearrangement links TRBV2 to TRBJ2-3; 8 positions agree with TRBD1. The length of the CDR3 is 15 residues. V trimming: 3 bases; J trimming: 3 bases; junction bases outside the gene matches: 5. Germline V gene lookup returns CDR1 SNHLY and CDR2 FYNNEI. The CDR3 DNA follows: TGTGCCAGCAGTGACCCAGGGGGCCAAACAGATACGCAGTATTTT. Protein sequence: CASSDPGGQTDTQYF.